A selection of T cell receptor beta chains follows, all from one sample in a study of blood T cell repertoires in COVID-19. The assay was immunoSEQ multiplex PCR, and TCRdb's table has in-frame clones only and misses some. The data contain under 200,000 clones, over 70% of them seen just once; the ten biggest clones take up roughly 9.5%. Sequencing was done on a sample of peripheral blood. The origin of the receptors is an elderly woman with active or convalescent COVID-19. Both conserved end residues are part of each CDR3. D genes are given only for firm matches. The size of a clone is reported for some rows only, either as once, few or many, or as a class for expanded clones.

v_gene	j_gene	abundance	d_gene	CDR3aa	CDR3nt
TRBV7-2	TRBJ2-5	NA	TRBD2	CASSLKRGHQETQYF	TGTGCCAGCAGCCTCAAGCGGGGGCACCAAGAGACCCAGTACTTC
TRBV12-5	TRBJ1-1	NA	NA	CASGLVPLAVAFF	TGTGCTAGTGGTTTGGTACCGTTGGCAGTCGCTTTCTTT
TRBV29-1	TRBJ1-2	NA	TRBD1	CSVESGTGYGYTF	TGCAGCGTTGAATCCGGGACAGGGTATGGCTACACCTTC
TRBV6-2/TRBV6-3	TRBJ2-7	few	TRBD2	CASSYSDKRGYSYEQYF	TGTGCCAGCAGTTACTCGGACAAGCGGGGGTACTCCTACGAGCAGTACTTC
TRBV5-8	TRBJ2-7	once	TRBD2	CASSLDAAGGVYEQYF	TGTGCCAGCAGCTTGGACGCAGCGGGGGGGGTCTACGAGCAGTACTTC
TRBV12-3/TRBV12-4	TRBJ1-2	NA	NA	CASSLEGLFGYTF	TGTGCCAGCAGTTTAGAGGGACTTTTTGGCTACACCTTC
TRBV6-5	TRBJ1-1	few	NA	CASSYSGRANTEAFF	TGTGCCAGCAGTTACTCTGGCAGGGCGAACACTGAAGCTTTCTTT
TRBV7-2	TRBJ2-3	NA	TRBD2	CASLPTRRTSGGGTDTQYF	TGTGCCAGCTTGCCCACCCGGAGGACTAGCGGGGGAGGCACAGATACGCAGTATTTT
TRBV10-3	TRBJ2-1	NA	TRBD2	CAISEPTSGGLNEQFF	TGTGCCATCAGTGAGCCGACTAGCGGGGGGTTGAATGAGCAGTTCTTC
TRBV6-5	TRBJ1-1	NA	NA	CASSYSAGLEAFF	TGTGCCAGCAGTTACTCCGCCGGACTTGAAGCTTTCTTT
TRBV4-1	TRBJ1-5	NA	NA	CASSQGPPGSNQPQHF	TGCGCCAGCAGCCAAGGACCCCCGGGGAGCAATCAGCCCCAGCATTTT
TRBV13	TRBJ1-4	NA	NA	CASSAYRETNEKLFF	TGTGCCAGCAGCGCCTACAGGGAAACTAATGAAAAACTGTTTTTT
TRBV4-3	TRBJ2-1	NA	TRBD1	CASSLGFGQGTGEQFF	TGCGCCAGCAGCCTCGGTTTTGGACAGGGGACCGGTGAGCAGTTCTTC
TRBV7-2	TRBJ1-1	few	NA	CASSYADRNTEAFF	TGTGCCAGCAGCTACGCCGACAGGAACACTGAAGCTTTCTTT
TRBV4-3	TRBJ1-1	NA	NA	CASSQDPGVVAFF	TGCGCCAGCAGCCAAGATCCGGGGGTAGTAGCTTTCTTT
TRBV6-7	TRBJ2-3	NA	NA	CASSYLAGPATDTQYF	TGTGCCAGCAGTTACTTGGCGGGGCCGGCGACAGATACGCAGTATTTT
TRBV27	TRBJ2-7	NA	TRBD1	CASSSPGQGTGEQYF	TGTGCCAGCAGTTCTCCGGGACAGGGGACGGGGGAGCAGTACTTC
TRBV10-1	TRBJ2-3	NA	TRBD2	CASKPAGSTDTQYF	TGCGCCAGCAAACCAGCGGGGAGCACAGATACGCAGTATTTT
TRBV3-1/TRBV3-2	TRBJ2-6	NA	TRBD2	CASSQDGEAGGSSGANVLTF	TGTGCCAGCAGCCAAGACGGGGAGGCGGGGGGTAGCTCTGGGGCCAACGTCCTGACTTTC
TRBV6-5	TRBJ1-4	NA	TRBD1	CASVTGGADEKLFF	TGTGCCAGCGTTACAGGGGGCGCGGATGAAAAACTGTTTTTT
TRBV12-3/TRBV12-4	TRBJ2-1	NA	NA	CASTPAGVEQFF	TGTGCCAGCACCCCCGCGGGTGTTGAGCAGTTCTTC
TRBV12-5	TRBJ1-1	NA	NA	CASGFRGPRNTEAFF	TGTGCTAGTGGTTTCAGGGGCCCCAGGAACACTGAAGCTTTCTTT
TRBV19	TRBJ2-3	NA	TRBD1	CATRQGAVADTQYF	TGTGCCACCCGACAGGGGGCGGTTGCAGATACGCAGTATTTT
TRBV5-1	TRBJ1-2	NA	TRBD1	CASRVGQGMGSDDGYTF	TGCGCCAGCAGGGTCGGACAGGGAATGGGTTCTGATGATGGCTACACCTTC
TRBV9	TRBJ1-1	NA	NA	CASSPPGEDEAFF	TGTGCCAGCAGCCCTCCTGGGGAGGATGAAGCTTTCTTT
TRBV10-3	TRBJ1-5	NA	NA	CAISPAGDQPQHF	TGTGCCATCAGCCCCGCGGGAGATCAGCCCCAGCATTTT
TRBV6-2/TRBV6-3	TRBJ2-1	few	TRBD2	CASSLTAGGDNEQFF	TGTGCCAGCAGCCTCACAGCGGGGGGGGACAATGAGCAGTTCTTC
TRBV19	TRBJ1-2	NA	TRBD1	CASSLGTGYGYTF	TGTGCCAGTAGTCTCGGGACAGGGTATGGCTACACCTTC
TRBV19	TRBJ2-3	NA	TRBD1	CASSINTGGKGDTQYF	TGTGCCAGTAGTATTAATACAGGGGGTAAGGGAGATACGCAGTATTTT
TRBV5-6	TRBJ1-6	NA	NA	CASSWTTNSPLHF	TGTGCCAGCAGCTGGACAACAAATTCACCCCTCCACTTT
TRBV23-1	TRBJ2-6	NA	TRBD2	CATRGGAGANVLTF	TGCGCCACCCGGGGAGGGGCTGGGGCCAACGTCCTGACTTTC
TRBV2	TRBJ1-1	NA	TRBD1	CASRGTDTEAFF	TGTGCCAGCAGAGGGACAGACACTGAAGCTTTCTTT
TRBV9	TRBJ1-2	NA	NA	CASSVESGSYGYTF	TGTGCCAGCAGCGTAGAGTCAGGATCGTATGGCTACACCTTC
TRBV12-1	TRBJ1-1	NA	NA	CASSFVVNRNTEAFF	TGTGCCAGCAGCTTTGTAGTAAACCGGAACACTGAAGCTTTCTTT
TRBV13	TRBJ2-2	NA	TRBD1	CASNVRRDRDTGELFF	TGTGCCAGCAACGTCCGCCGGGACAGGGACACCGGGGAGCTGTTTTTT
TRBV27	TRBJ2-6	NA	TRBD1	CASRRTGVGSGANVLTF	TGTGCCAGCAGGAGGACAGGGGTGGGCTCTGGGGCCAACGTCCTGACTTTC
TRBV5-1	TRBJ2-7	NA	TRBD1	CASSLNRGPYEQYF	TGCGCCAGCAGCTTGAACAGGGGACCCTACGAGCAGTACTTC
TRBV3-1/TRBV3-2	TRBJ2-5	NA	TRBD2	CASSQDWWGGLETQYF	TGTGCCAGCAGCCAAGATTGGTGGGGGGGTCTGGAGACCCAGTACTTC
TRBV19	TRBJ1-1	NA	TRBD1	CASSPPPRGKRTEAFF	TGTGCCAGTAGTCCACCCCCCAGGGGGAAACGGACTGAAGCTTTCTTT
TRBV20-1	TRBJ2-3	NA	TRBD2	CSPGGWDTQYF	TGCAGTCCCGGGGGGTGGGATACGCAGTATTTT
TRBV29-1	TRBJ1-1	NA	NA	CSGHDTGGPGTEAFF	TGCAGCGGGCATGATACGGGGGGGCCGGGGACTGAAGCTTTCTTT